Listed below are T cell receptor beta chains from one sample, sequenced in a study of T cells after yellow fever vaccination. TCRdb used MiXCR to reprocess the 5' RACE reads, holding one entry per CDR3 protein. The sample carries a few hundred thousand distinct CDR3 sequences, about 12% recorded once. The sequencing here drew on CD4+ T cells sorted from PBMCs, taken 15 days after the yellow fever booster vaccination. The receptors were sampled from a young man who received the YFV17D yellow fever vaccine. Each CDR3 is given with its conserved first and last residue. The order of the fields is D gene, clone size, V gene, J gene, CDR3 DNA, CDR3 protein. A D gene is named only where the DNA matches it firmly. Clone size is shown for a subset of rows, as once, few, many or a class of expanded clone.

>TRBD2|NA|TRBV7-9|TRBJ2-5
TGTGCCAGCAGCTCTTCCCGGGGGGCCCAGTACTTC
CASSSSRGAQYF
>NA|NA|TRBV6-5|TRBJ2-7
TGTGCCAGCAGGGGCCCACAGGGAGGGACGGGGGAGCAGTACTTC
CASRGPQGGTGEQYF
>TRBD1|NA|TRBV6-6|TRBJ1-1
TGTGCCAGCAGTCCCCCCAGGGGGACTGAAGCTTTCTTT
CASSPPRGTEAFF
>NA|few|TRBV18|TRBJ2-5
TGTGCCAGCTCACTTAGACGGGACGGGACCCAGGAGACCCAGTACTTC
CASSLRRDGTQETQYF
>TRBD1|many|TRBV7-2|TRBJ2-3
TGTGCCAGCAGCTTAACCGGGACAGGGGACACAGATACGCAGTATTTT
CASSLTGTGDTDTQYF
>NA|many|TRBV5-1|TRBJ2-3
TGCGCCAGCAGCTTGCTAGGGAGCACAGATACGCAGTATTTT
CASSLLGSTDTQYF
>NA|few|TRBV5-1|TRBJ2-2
TGCGCCAGCAGCCCGGGAGTGAACACCGGGGAGCTGTTTTTT
CASSPGVNTGELFF
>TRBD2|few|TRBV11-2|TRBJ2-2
TGTGCCAGCAGCTTGGGGGGGATCCGAAAGAGCACCGGGGAGCTGTTTTTT
CASSLGGIRKSTGELFF
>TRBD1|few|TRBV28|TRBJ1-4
TGTGCCAGCAGTTTATCACCGGGACAGAGAAATGAAAAACTGTTTTTT
CASSLSPGQRNEKLFF
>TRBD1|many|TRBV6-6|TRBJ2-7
TGTGCCAGCAGTGGGGGACAGAAAGGCTACGAGCAGTACTTC
CASSGGQKGYEQYF
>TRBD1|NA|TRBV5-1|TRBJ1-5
TGCGCCAGCAGCGTCGGGACAGGGGCAAGGGGCAATCAGCCCCAGCATTTT
CASSVGTGARGNQPQHF
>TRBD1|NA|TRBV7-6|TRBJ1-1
TGTGCCAGCAGCGGACAGGCGAACACTGAAGCTTTCTTT
CASSGQANTEAFF
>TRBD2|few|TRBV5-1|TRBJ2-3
TGCGCCAGCATCCCTAGCGGGGAGGGTACAGATACGCAGTATTTT
CASIPSGEGTDTQYF
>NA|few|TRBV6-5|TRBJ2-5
TGTGCCACGAGCCGGGGTGCCCGAGAGACCCAGTACTTC
CATSRGARETQYF
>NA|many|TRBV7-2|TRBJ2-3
TGTGCCAGCAGTCGACACCACGCTAGCACAGATACGCAGTATTTT
CASSRHHASTDTQYF
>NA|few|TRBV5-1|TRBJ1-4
TGCGCCAGCCGCCAGGACATCACTAATGAAAAACTGTTTTTT
CASRQDITNEKLFF
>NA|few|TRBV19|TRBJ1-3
TGTGCCAGTAGCCTGCGGGAGACCCTCTCTGGAAACACCATATATTTT
CASSLRETLSGNTIYF
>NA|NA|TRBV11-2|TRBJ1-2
TGTGCCAGCAGTCCGGACAGAGTCAACTATGGCTACACCTTC
CASSPDRVNYGYTF
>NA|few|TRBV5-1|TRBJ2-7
TGCGCCAGCACATTGGGTGGCTCTCTCGGCACCTACGAGCAGTACTTC
CASTLGGSLGTYEQYF
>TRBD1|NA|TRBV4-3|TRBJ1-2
TGCGCCAGCAGCCAGAGGGACAGGGCCGGCTACACCTTC
CASSQRDRAGYTF
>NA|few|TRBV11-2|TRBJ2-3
TGTGCCAGCAGCTTGCGGGGTCATCCCACAGATACGCAGTATTTT
CASSLRGHPTDTQYF
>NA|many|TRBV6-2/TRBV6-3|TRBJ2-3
TGTGCCAGCCGCTTTCGGAGCTCGTTGGGCACAGATACGCAGTATTTT
CASRFRSSLGTDTQYF
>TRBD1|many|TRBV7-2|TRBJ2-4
TGTGCCAGCAATCCGGGACAGGGACAAAACATTCAGTACTTC
CASNPGQGQNIQYF
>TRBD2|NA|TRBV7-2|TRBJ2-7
TGTGCCAGCAGCTTAGTTGGTAGCGGGGGGTACGAGCAGTACTTC
CASSLVGSGGYEQYF
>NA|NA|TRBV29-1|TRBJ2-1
TGCAGCGTTGAAGTTGCGGGGGCAAATCAGTTCTTC
CSVEVAGANQFF
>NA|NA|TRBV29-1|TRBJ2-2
TGCAGCGTTGACCCGGGACAGAACACCGGGGAGCTGTTTTTT
CSVDPGQNTGELFF
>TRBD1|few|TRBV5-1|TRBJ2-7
TGCGCCAGCAGCTCCGGACAGGTCGGCGGCTACGAGCAGTACTTC
CASSSGQVGGYEQYF